The text below deals with one TCR beta chain. Its specificity is unknown. This specimen belongs to a study of T cells in localized non-small cell lung cancer. Germline CDR1 SNHLY, CDR2 FYNNEI. Trimming took 3 bases from V and 9 from J, leaving 11 bases between them. The CDR3 sequence is 12 residues long. Libraries were prepared by immunoSEQ multiplex PCR; TCRdb keeps only in-frame clonotypes and omits some of them. This table holds tens of thousands of clones, approximately 80% found once. Study-level results: Tumor trailed uninvolved adjacent lung in T cell clonality, which peaked there. Longer survival (overall) was linked to higher T cell density in blood.

The sample consisted of peripheral blood, taken before any cancer treatment. V is TRBV2 and J is TRBJ1-2; the D is unclear. This receptor was obtained from a male donor at least 60 years old with stage III squamous cell lung carcinoma. The CDR3 region is CASSEASISYTF. CDR3 sequence (DNA): TGTGCCAGCAGTGAGGCGTCTATAAGCTACACCTTC.